The sequence of this T cell receptor beta chain was determined in a study of cytotoxic CD8 clonotypes in ibrutinib-treated CLL. Here immunoSEQ multiplex PCR was the method, and the copy in TCRdb shows in-frame clones only, minus some. Found here are some 61,000 clones, approximately 71% of them singletons; the top ten hold roughly 6%. Study-level points and caveats: Public clonotypes showed up rarely, and on treatment they shrank or held steady.

As to this clone: Its antigen is undetermined.

Frozen PBMC stocks contributed approximately 2.1 micrograms of genomic DNA to the TCR beta libraries. Germline lookup yields CDR1 SGHTA and CDR2 FQGNSA. The CDR3 is 11 amino acids. V shed 6 bases and J shed 6 bases, with 6 bases lying between them. The V call is TRBV7-2, the J call TRBJ2-1; no clear D gene. The source material was PBMCs, sampled after 12 months of ibrutinib treatment. This clonotype originated in a human donor with chronic lymphocytic leukemia. CDR3 sequence (DNA): TGTGCCAGCAGTTATATCAATGAGCAGTTCTTC. It translates to CASSYINEQFF.